What follows describes a single TCR beta chain. The data derive from a study of T cells after yellow fever vaccination. The germline CDR1 and CDR2 sequences are KGHDR and SFDVKD. CDR3 length: 16 residues. Trimming stripped 7 bases from V and 2 bases from J, with 17 bases between. Template-switching 5'RACE yielded the TCR cDNA; a universal primer site and UMIs were added in the process. From the 5' RACE reads, TCRdb called clonotypes with MiXCR, one entry per CDR3 protein. The sample carries 200,000 or so distinct CDR3 sequences, over 6.5% recorded once. The TCR sequence derives from a man aged 30 to 45 who received the YFV17D yellow fever vaccine. The chain is built from TRBV24-1 and TRBJ2-1, with TRBD2 as a possible D gene (5 bases). The sequencing used CD4+ T cells sorted from PBMCs, collected on the day of the yellow fever booster vaccination. The CDR3, as DNA: TGTGCCACCAGAGGCAGCGGAGCGACTCCCTACAATGAGCAGTTCTTC. Its translation is CATRGSGATPYNEQFF.